This T cell receptor beta chain was recorded in a study of regulatory T cells in long-lasting Graves disease. Study outcomes and limitations: With persistent disease, TRBV28, TRBJ1-2 and TRBJ2-5 were the favored segments.

Trimming cost V 2 bases and J 7 bases, with 20 bases left between them. In germline, CDR1 is GTSNPN, CDR2 SVGIG (reference sequence). The CDR3 totals 16 residues. Combining iRepertoire HTBI primers with Arm-PCR of CDR3 regions, the authors built TCR beta libraries. Each CDR3 protein is one row after TCRdb ran MiXCR on the multiplex PCR reads. This repertoire shows about 430,000 distinct CDR3 sequences, roughly a fifth found once; its top ten account for roughly an eighth. About this clonotype: Its antigen is not known.

As for time point: persistent/refractory GD, antithyroid drugs over 5 years with positive TRAb. The TCR library was made from RNA that had been extracted from PBMCs in TRIzol. Investigators report Graves' disease was diagnosed under American Thyroid Association guidelines. Blood from the periphery, around 9.3 milliliters in all, was drawn into EDTA tubes. The receptor's source is a female donor with Graves disease. This rearrangement joins TRBV30 to TRBJ2-2; no clear D. Sequenced material: peripheral blood mononuclear cells (PBMCs), taken when the disease was refractory, from a patient treated with antithyroid drugs. CDR3 region: CAWSFKGVLGNGELFF. The CDR3 DNA reads as TGTGCCTGGAGTTTTAAGGGCGTTTTGGGGAACGGGGAGCTGTTTTTT. Combining the CDR3 with reference TRBV30 and TRBJ2-2 gives the whole variable domain SQTIHQWPATLVQPVGSPLSLECTVEGTSNPNLYWYRQAAGRGLQLLFYSVGIGQISSEVPQNLSASRPQDRQFILSSKKLLLSDSGFYLCAWSFKGVLGNGELFFGEGSRLTVL.